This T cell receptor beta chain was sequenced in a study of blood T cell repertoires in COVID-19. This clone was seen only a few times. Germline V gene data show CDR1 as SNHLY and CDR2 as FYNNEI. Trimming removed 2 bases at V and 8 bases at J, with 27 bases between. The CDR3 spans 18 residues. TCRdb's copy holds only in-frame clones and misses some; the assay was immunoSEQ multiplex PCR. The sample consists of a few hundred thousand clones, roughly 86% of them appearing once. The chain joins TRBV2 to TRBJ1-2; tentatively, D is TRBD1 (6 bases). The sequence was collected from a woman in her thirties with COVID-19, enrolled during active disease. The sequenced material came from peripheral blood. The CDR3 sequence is CASSETFGQGTKGKGYTF. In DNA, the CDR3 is TGTGCCAGCAGTGAAACTTTTGGGCAGGGGACAAAGGGGAAAGGCTACACCTTC.